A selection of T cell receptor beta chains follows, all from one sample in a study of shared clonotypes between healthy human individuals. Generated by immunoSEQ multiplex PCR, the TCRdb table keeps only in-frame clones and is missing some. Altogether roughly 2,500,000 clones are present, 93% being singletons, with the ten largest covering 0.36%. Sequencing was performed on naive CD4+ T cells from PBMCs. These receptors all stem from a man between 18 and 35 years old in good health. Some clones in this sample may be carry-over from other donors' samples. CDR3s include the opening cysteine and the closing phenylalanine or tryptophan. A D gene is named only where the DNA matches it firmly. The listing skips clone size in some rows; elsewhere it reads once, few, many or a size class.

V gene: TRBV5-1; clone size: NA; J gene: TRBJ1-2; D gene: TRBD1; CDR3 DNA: TGCGCCAGCAGCTTGGACAGGGGGAGTTATGGCTACACCTTC; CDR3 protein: CASSLDRGSYGYTF
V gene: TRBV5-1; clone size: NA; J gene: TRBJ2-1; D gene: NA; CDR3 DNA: TGCGCCAGCAGCTTGGCGGATGAGCAGTTCTTC; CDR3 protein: CASSLADEQFF
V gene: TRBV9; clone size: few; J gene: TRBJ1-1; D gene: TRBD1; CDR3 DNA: TGTGCCAGCAGCGCGAGGACAGGGCACACTGAAGCTTTCTTT; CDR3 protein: CASSARTGHTEAFF
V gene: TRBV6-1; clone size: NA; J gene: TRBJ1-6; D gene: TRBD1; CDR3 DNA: TGTGCCAGCAGTGGATGGGTACCGGGACAGGGCGGTTCACCCCTCCACTTT; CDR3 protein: CASSGWVPGQGGSPLHF
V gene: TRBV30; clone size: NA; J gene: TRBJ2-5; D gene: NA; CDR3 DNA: TGTGCCTGGAGTGCCCAGGGACGGGCTTCGGAGACCCAGTACTTC; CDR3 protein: CAWSAQGRASETQYF
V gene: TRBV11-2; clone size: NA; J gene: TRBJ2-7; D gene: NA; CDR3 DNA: TGTGCCAGCAGCTTAGAAGCAGGGCGATCTTACGAGCAGTACTTC; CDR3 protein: CASSLEAGRSYEQYF
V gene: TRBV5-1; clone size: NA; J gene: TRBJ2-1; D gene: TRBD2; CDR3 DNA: TGCGCCAGCAGCCCGGAGCGGGGAAGCTCCTACAATGAGCAGTTCTTC; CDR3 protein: CASSPERGSSYNEQFF
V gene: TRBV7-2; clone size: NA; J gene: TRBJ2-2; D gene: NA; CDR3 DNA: TGTGCCAGCAGTTACCAGACAGGCCGGGTCACCGGGGAGCTGTTTTTT; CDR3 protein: CASSYQTGRVTGELFF
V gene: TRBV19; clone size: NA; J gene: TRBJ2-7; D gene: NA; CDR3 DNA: TGTGCCAGTAGTATAGCAGGGTTACCCTCCTACGAGCAGTACTTC; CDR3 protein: CASSIAGLPSYEQYF
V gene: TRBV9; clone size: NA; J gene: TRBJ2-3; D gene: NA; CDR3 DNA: TGTGCCAGCAGCGTAGCCCCCGAGGATACGCAGTATTTT; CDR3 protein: CASSVAPEDTQYF
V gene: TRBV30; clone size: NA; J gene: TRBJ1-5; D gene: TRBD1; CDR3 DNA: TGTGCCTGGCAGGGGGCCTTCAATCAGCCCCAGCATTTT; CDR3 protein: CAWQGAFNQPQHF
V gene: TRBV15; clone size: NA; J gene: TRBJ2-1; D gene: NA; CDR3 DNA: TGTGCCACCAGCAGACCATACGCCCCCTACAATGAGCAGTTCTTC; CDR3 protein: CATSRPYAPYNEQFF
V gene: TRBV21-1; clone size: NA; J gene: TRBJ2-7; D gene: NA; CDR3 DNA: TGTGCCAGCAGCACCCCCGGACAGGGTCCCTACGAGCAGTACTTC; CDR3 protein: CASSTPGQGPYEQYF
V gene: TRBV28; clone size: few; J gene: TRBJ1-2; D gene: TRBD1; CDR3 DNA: TGTGCCAGCAGTTTAAGGGGACAGACAGGCTACACCTTC; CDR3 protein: CASSLRGQTGYTF
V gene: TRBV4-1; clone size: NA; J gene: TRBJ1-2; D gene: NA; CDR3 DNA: TGCGCCAGCAGCCAAGATTTGACAAGGGCTTATGGCTACACCTTC; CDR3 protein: CASSQDLTRAYGYTF
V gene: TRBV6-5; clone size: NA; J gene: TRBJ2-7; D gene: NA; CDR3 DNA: TGTGCCAGCAGACCCCCTGACAGGTTCTCCTACGAGCAGTACTTC; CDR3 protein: CASRPPDRFSYEQYF
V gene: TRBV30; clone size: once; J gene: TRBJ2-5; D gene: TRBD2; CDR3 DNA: TGTGCCTGGAGTGTAGGCGGGGGGCAAGAGACCCAGTACTTC; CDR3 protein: CAWSVGGGQETQYF
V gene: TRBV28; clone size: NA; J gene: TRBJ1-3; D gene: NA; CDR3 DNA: TGTGCCAGCACTCTACCGGGGGCCCCTGGAAACACCATATATTTT; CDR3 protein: CASTLPGAPGNTIYF
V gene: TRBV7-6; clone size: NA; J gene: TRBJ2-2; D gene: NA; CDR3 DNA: TGTGCCAGCAGCCTAGAGGTCAGGAACACCGGGGAGCTGTTTTTT; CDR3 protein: CASSLEVRNTGELFF
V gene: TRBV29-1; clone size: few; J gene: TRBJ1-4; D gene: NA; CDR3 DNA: TGCAGCGTTGAAGAACAGCAACGTGAAAAACTGTTTTTT; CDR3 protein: CSVEEQQREKLFF
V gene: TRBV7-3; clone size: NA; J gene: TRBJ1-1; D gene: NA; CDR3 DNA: TGTGCCAGCAGCTTAATGCGACAGAGCAACACTGAAGCTTTCTTT; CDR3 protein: CASSLMRQSNTEAFF
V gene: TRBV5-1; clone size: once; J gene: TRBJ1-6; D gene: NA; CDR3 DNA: TGCGCCAGCAGCTCAATCCCGACGGGGGGAGGTAATTCACCCCTCCACTTT; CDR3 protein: CASSSIPTGGGNSPLHF
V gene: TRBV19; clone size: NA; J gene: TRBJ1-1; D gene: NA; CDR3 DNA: TGTGCCAGGCAGCGGGACACCCGGAACACTGAAGCTTTCTTT; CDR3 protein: CARQRDTRNTEAFF
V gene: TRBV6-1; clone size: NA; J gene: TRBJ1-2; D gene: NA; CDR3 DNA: TGTGCCAGCAGGGACAGCAGAAACTATGGCTACACCTTC; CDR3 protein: CASRDSRNYGYTF
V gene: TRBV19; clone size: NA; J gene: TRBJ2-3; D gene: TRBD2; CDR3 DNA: TGTGCCAGTAGTGTTACTACTAGCGCGCTTAGCACAGATACGCAGTATTTT; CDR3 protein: CASSVTTSALSTDTQYF
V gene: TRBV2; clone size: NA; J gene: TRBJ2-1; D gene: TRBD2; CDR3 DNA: TGTGCCAGCATGCCAGGGACTAGCAGGTACAATGAGCAGTTCTTC; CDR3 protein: CASMPGTSRYNEQFF
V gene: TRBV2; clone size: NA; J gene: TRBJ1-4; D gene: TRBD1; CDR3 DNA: TGTGCCAGCAGTGTAAAAGGGGGCTGGTCAACTAATGAAAAACTGTTTTTT; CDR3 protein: CASSVKGGWSTNEKLFF
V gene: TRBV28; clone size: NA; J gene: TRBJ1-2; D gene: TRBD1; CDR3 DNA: TGTGCCAGCAGTCTAGGGACAGACTATGGCTACACCTTC; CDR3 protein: CASSLGTDYGYTF
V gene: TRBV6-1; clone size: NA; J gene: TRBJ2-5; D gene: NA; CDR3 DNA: TGTGCCTGGGCGCGGGACAAGACCCAGTACTTC; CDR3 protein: CAWARDKTQYF
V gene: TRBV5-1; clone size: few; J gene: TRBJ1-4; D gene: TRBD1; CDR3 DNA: TGCGCCAGCCGACAGGGGGTGAACGAAAAACTGTTTTTT; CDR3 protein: CASRQGVNEKLFF
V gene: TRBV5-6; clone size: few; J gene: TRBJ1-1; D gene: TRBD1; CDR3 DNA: TGTGCCAGCAGGGTGGGACAGAGCACTGAAGCTTTCTTT; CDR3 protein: CASRVGQSTEAFF
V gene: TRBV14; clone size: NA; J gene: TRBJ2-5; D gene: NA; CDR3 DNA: TGTGCCAGCAGCCAGGTTAAAGAGACCCAGTACTTC; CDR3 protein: CASSQVKETQYF
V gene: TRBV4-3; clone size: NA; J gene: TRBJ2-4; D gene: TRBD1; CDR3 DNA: TGCGCCAGCAGCCAAGGACAGGGGGCAGAAAACATTCAGTACTTC; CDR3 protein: CASSQGQGAENIQYF
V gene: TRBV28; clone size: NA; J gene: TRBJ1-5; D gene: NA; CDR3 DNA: TGTGCCAGCATAGGCCAAGGGGGATTTCAGCCCCAGCATTTT; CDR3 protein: CASIGQGGFQPQHF
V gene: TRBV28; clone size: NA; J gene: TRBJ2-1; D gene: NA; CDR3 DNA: TGTGCCAGCAGTTTAAGGGGCCAGTGGAATGAGCAGTTCTTC; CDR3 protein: CASSLRGQWNEQFF
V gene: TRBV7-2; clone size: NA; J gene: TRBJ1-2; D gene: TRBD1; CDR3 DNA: TGTGCCAGCAGCTTAGTGGGGGGACAGGGCGTCTATGGCTACACCTTC; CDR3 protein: CASSLVGGQGVYGYTF
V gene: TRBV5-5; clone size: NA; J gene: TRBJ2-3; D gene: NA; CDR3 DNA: TGTGCCAGCAGCTTGGTATCCAGTCCAGATACGCAGTATTTT; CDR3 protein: CASSLVSSPDTQYF
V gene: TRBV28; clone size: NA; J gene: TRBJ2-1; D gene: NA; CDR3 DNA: TGTGCCAGCTTCGCCGTGGGTACGGGCCGCCACAATGAGCAGTTCTTC; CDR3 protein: CASFAVGTGRHNEQFF
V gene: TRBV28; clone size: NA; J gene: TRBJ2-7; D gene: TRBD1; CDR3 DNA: TGTGCCAGCCTTAAGAGACAGGGGGCCTACGAGCAGTACTTC; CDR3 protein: CASLKRQGAYEQYF
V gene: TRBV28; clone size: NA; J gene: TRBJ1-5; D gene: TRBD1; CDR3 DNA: TGTGCCAGCAGTTACTTCCGGACAGGGGGCGATCAGCCCCAGCATTTT; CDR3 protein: CASSYFRTGGDQPQHF
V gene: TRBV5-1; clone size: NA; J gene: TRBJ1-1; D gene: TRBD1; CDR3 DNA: TGCGCCAGCAGCTTTAACAGGGGGGCATCTGAAGCTTTCTTT; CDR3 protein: CASSFNRGASEAFF
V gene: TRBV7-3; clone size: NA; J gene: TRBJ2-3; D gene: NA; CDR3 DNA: TGTGCCAGCAGCCCAGCCCACGGGGAGCAGTATTTT; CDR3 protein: CASSPAHGEQYF
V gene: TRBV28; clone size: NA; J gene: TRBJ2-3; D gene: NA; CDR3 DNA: TGTGCCAGCAGTTCCTACCCTAATTTTAGCACAGATACGCAGTATTTT; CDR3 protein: CASSSYPNFSTDTQYF
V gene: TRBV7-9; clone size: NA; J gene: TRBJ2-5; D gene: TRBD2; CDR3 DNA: TGTGCCAGCAGCTCGGGGACTAGCGGCGAAGAGACCCAGTACTTC; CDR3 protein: CASSSGTSGEETQYF
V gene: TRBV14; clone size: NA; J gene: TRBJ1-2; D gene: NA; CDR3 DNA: TGTGCCAGCAGCCAAGGGGGTCAGATAGCTAACTATGGCTACACCTTC; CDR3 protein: CASSQGGQIANYGYTF
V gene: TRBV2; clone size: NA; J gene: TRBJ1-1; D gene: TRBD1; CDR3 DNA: TGTGCCAGAGAAGCGGGACAGGGGATATATTCTGAAGCTTTCTTT; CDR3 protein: CAREAGQGIYSEAFF
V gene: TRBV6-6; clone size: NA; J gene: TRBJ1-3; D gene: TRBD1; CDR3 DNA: TGTGCCAGCAGTTACTCGGTGGCAGGGGGAGGAAACACCATATATTTT; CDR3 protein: CASSYSVAGGGNTIYF
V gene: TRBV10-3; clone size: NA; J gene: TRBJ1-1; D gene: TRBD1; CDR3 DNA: TGTGCCATCAGTGAGTATGGGACAGGGAACACTGAAGCTTTCTTT; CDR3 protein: CAISEYGTGNTEAFF
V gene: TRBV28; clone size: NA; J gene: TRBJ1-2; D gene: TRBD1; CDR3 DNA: TGTGCCAGCAGTTCCTACTCCGGGACAGGGGTCCCTAACTATGGCTACACCTTC; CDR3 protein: CASSSYSGTGVPNYGYTF
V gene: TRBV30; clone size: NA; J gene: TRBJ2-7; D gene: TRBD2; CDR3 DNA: TGTGCCTACGGGGGGAGGTACGAGCAGTACTTC; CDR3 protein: CAYGGRYEQYF
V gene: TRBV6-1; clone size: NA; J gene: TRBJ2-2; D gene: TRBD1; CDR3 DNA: TGTGCCGGAAGGGACAGGGGGGTCGGGGAGCTGTTTTTT; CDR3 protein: CAGRDRGVGELFF